The clone carrying this T cell receptor (beta chain) was seen once. This entry comes from a study of OX40 agonist ivuxolimab in advanced cancers. The V gene's germline CDR1 is MGHRA and CDR2 YSYEKL. J was trimmed by 6 bases and V by 1 base; bases with no gene match: 3. The CDR3 loop spans 14 amino acids. Generated by immunoSEQ multiplex PCR, the TCRdb table keeps only in-frame clones and is missing some. Here the sample spans fewer than 80,000 clones, about nine tenths being singletons. This chain uses TRBV4-1 with TRBJ2-7; 10 bases are shared with TRBD1. Sample: CD4+ or CD8+ T cells sorted from blood, taken in a trial of the OX40 agonist ivuxolimab. The sequence was obtained from an adult with an advanced solid tumor such as melanoma, head and neck, liver or kidney cancer. CDR3 in amino acids: CASSQGGTGVEQYF. CDR3 in DNA: TGCGCCAGCAGCCAAGGGGGGACAGGGGTCGAGCAGTACTTC.